The 10 T cell receptor beta chains in this list originate from one sample, sequenced in a study of shared clonotypes between healthy human individuals. Generated by immunoSEQ multiplex PCR, the TCRdb table keeps only in-frame clones and is missing some. The table lists approximately 2,200,000 clones, approximately 94% of them singletons, with around 1.7% in the top ten. Naive CD8 cells, CD45RO-negative and positively selected for CCR7, excluded terminally differentiated effector memory CD45RA+ cells. The sequenced sample consisted of naive CD8+ T cells from PBMCs. All receptors come from a man between 18 and 29 years old in good health. Some clones in this sample may be carry-over from other donors' samples.

This clone was detected only once. Different DNA sequences within this sample yield the same CDR3. This chain joins TRBV9 and TRBJ2-7; 9 bases are shared with TRBD1. With 0 bases clipped from V and 4 bases from J, the junction kept 5 bases outside the gene matches. The CDR3 extends over 15 amino acids. CDR1 and CDR2 (germline): SGDLS, YYNGEE. In nucleotides, the CDR3 is TGTGCCAGCAGCGTAGGAGGGACAGGGTGGTACGAGCAGTACTTC. Amino acid sequence: CASSVGGTGWYEQYF.

The chain employs TRBV4-1 and TRBJ2-1; no clear D. The CDR3 extends over 12 amino acids. V lost 3 bases and J 9 bases, leaving 9 bases between the germline ends. The germline CDR1 and CDR2 sequences are MGHRA and YSYEKL. CDR3 in amino acids: CASSHYLFEQFF. Written as DNA, the CDR3 is TGCGCCAGCAGCCATTATCTTTTTGAGCAGTTCTTC.

This clone was found once. CDR3 coding DNA: TGTGCCAGCAGCTCAGAACCCATGAGTCATGAGCAGTTCTTC. Translated: CASSSEPMSHEQFF. The chain uses TRBV7-3 and TRBJ2-1; D call uncertain. The CDR3 spans 14 residues. Trimming left V 4 bases short and J 8 bases short, with 15 bases between. The germline V gene encodes CDR1 SGHTA and CDR2 FQGTGA.

This clone showed up just once. The chain recombines TRBV28 with TRBJ2-3; TRBD2 matches 10 bases. Germline CDR1 and CDR2: MDHEN and SYDVKM. The CDR3 is made up of 14 amino acids. V lost 7 bases, J lost 6 bases, and 7 bases stayed unmatched. The DNA of the CDR3 is TGTGCCAGCACCCTAGCGGGAGCATTGGATACGCAGTATTTT. This sequence encodes CASTLAGALDTQYF. Full variable domain (rest looked up from reference TRBV28 and TRBJ2-3): DVKVTQSSRYLVKRTGEKVFLECVQDMDHENMFWYRQDPGLGLRLIYFSYDVKMKEKGDIPEGYSVSREKKERFSLILESASTNQTSMYLCASTLAGALDTQYFGPGTRLTVL.

The chain carries TRBV7-9 and TRBJ1-2; tentative D call: TRBD1 (5 bases). Germline values: CDR1 SEHNR, CDR2 FQNEAQ (reference sequence). The CDR3 consists of 15 residues. V was cut by 1 base and J by 8 bases, with 17 bases left in between. CDR3 amino acids: CASSLEGTTLGGYTF. DNA for the CDR3: TGTGCCAGCAGCTTAGAAGGGACCACTCTGGGGGGCTACACCTTC.

The J gene is TRBJ2-5, the V gene TRBV7-8; possibly TRBD1 or TRBD2 for D (5 bases each). V was pared by 5 bases and J by 2 bases, with 18 bases between. CDR1 is SGHVS, CDR2 FQNEAQ, per germline. This CDR3 region has 16 residues. CDR3 in DNA: TGTGCCAGCAGCGCCGCACCGGGACGGAAGCAAGAGACCCAGTACTTC. Protein: CASSAAPGRKQETQYF.

The V call is TRBV15, the J call TRBJ1-2; D remains unclear. Germline-derived CDR1 and CDR2 are LNHNV and YYDKDF (reference sequence). V dropped 0 bases and J dropped 2 bases, with 13 bases sitting between them. This CDR3 region has 16 residues. CDR3 loop: CATSRESYSENYGYTF. CDR3 bases: TGTGCCACCAGCAGAGAATCCTACAGCGAAAACTATGGCTACACCTTC.

The chain links TRBV19 to TRBJ1-3; D ambiguous. Germline CDR1 LNHDA, CDR2 SQIVND (reference sequence). CDR3 size: 15 residues. V shed 4 bases and J shed 0 bases, with 10 bases lying between them. The CDR3 DNA reads TGTGCCAGTAGTAGCCATCCAGCCTCTGGAAACACCATATATTTT. It is translated as CASSSHPASGNTIYF.

The V gene is TRBV27, the J gene TRBJ1-1; possible D gene TRBD1, 5 bases. CDR3 size: 12 residues. The V and J ends lost 6 bases and 11 bases respectively, with 16 bases between them. Germline V gene lookup returns CDR1 MNHEY and CDR2 SMNVEV (reference sequence). CDR3 sequence reads: CASRPALGEAFF. Here the CDR3 DNA reads TGTGCCAGCAGGCCCGCCTTGGGGGAGGCTTTCTTT.

The CDR3 loop reads CASSPEGFLNYGYTF. The CDR3 DNA is TGCGCCAGCAGCCCGGAAGGCTTCCTTAACTATGGCTACACCTTC. The V gene is TRBV4-3, the J gene TRBJ1-2; D is unresolved. The CDR3 is made up of 15 amino acids. V was shortened by 4 bases and J by 1 base, with 13 bases between the two germline ends. Looked up from germline, CDR1 is LGHNA and CDR2 is YSLEER.